What follows is one TCR beta chain and its context. These data originate in a study of blood T cell repertoires in COVID-19. For the study at large: Specimens from acute and convalescent COVID-19 originated in the United States, Italy and Spain. PBMCs, B-cell-depleted T cells, or T cells were the source of the cDNA or gDNA that made up the material.

Per the authors' pipeline: Counts of nucleated cells, estimated from reference gene primer amplification, were obtained. The repertoire was sequenced with immunoSEQ multiplex PCR; TCRdb's copy has only in-frame clones and lacks some. The DNA was the basis for D and trimming; V, J and clone size are from that table. The sample lists approximately 170,000 clones, about 86% seen once, with under 9.5% in the top ten. The junction had 7 bases not matched to a gene; V was cut back by 5 bases and J by 0 bases. The V gene's germline CDR1 is MGHRA and CDR2 YSYEKL. The CDR3 runs 17 residues. V and J are TRBV4-1 and TRBJ2-2, with TRBD2 matching over 9 bases. The source is a man between 50 and 59 years old with active or convalescent COVID-19. Sequencing used peripheral blood. DNA for the CDR3: TGCGCCAGCAGCTCAAGAGCGGGAGGAACGAACACCGGGGAGCTGTTTTTT. Its translation: CASSSRAGGTNTGELFF.